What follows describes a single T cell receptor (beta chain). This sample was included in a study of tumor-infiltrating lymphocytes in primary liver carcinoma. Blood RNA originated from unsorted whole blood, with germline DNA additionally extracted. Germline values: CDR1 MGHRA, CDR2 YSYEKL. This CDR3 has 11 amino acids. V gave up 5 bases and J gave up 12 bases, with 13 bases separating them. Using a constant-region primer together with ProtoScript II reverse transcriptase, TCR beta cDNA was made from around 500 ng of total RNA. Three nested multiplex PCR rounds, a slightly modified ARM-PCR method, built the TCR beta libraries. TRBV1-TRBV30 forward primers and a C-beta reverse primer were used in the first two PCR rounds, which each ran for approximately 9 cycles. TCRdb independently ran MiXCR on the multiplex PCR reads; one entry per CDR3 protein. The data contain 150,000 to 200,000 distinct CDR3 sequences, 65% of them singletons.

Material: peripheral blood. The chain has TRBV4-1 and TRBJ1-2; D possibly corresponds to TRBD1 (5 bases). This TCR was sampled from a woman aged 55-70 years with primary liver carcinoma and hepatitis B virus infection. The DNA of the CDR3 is TGCGCCAGCAGCGACAGCTATGCCCACACCTTC. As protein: CASSDSYAHTF.